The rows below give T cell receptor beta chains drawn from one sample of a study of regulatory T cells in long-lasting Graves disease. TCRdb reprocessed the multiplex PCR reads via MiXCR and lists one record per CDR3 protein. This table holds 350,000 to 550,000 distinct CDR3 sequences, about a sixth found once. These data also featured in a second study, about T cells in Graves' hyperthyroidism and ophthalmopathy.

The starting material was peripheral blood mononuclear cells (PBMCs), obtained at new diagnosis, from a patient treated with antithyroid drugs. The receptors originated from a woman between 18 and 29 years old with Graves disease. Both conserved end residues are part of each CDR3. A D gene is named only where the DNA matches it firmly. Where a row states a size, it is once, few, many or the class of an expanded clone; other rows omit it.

CDR3nt: TGTGCCAGCAGCAGGGGGACTCCAGTAGAGGGCTACACCTTC
CDR3aa: CASSRGTPVEGYTF
j_gene: TRBJ1-2
d_gene: TRBD1
v_gene: TRBV12-3/TRBV12-4
abundance: few

CDR3nt: TGTGCCAGCAGCCAGGGCGGGACTGCCTCCTACGAGCAGTACTTC
CDR3aa: CASSQGGTASYEQYF
j_gene: TRBJ2-7
d_gene: -
v_gene: TRBV7-9
abundance: many

CDR3nt: TGTGCCAGTAGTATCAACGGGCCTTGGGGCTACACCTTC
CDR3aa: CASSINGPWGYTF
j_gene: TRBJ1-2
d_gene: -
v_gene: TRBV19
abundance: -

CDR3nt: TGCAGCGTTGCCCTCCGAGGAGGGGGCGGCTATGGCTACACCTTC
CDR3aa: CSVALRGGGGYGYTF
j_gene: TRBJ1-2
d_gene: TRBD1
v_gene: TRBV29-1
abundance: -

CDR3nt: TGTGCCTGGACCCCCGCACTAGGCACTGAAGCTTTCTTT
CDR3aa: CAWTPALGTEAFF
j_gene: TRBJ1-1
d_gene: -
v_gene: TRBV30
abundance: many

CDR3nt: TGTGCCAGTAGACCCACAGGGGGCTCCTACAATGAGCAGTTCTTC
CDR3aa: CASRPTGGSYNEQFF
j_gene: TRBJ2-1
d_gene: TRBD1
v_gene: TRBV11-2
abundance: -

CDR3nt: TGCGCCAGCAGCCCAACAGGGGTCGCTTACAATGAGCAGTTCTTC
CDR3aa: CASSPTGVAYNEQFF
j_gene: TRBJ2-1
d_gene: TRBD1
v_gene: TRBV5-1
abundance: few

CDR3nt: TGTGCCAGCTCACTTGTAACCTCGGGACAGGGTAACAATGAGCAGTTCTTC
CDR3aa: CASSLVTSGQGNNEQFF
j_gene: TRBJ2-1
d_gene: TRBD1
v_gene: TRBV18
abundance: -

CDR3nt: TGTGCCAGCAGCTTAGCCCGGGACAGGGGTATATGGCAGCCCCAGCATTTT
CDR3aa: CASSLARDRGIWQPQHF
j_gene: TRBJ1-5
d_gene: TRBD1
v_gene: TRBV7-8
abundance: many

CDR3nt: TGTGCCATCCGGGACAGGATGAACACTGAAGCTTTCTTT
CDR3aa: CAIRDRMNTEAFF
j_gene: TRBJ1-1
d_gene: TRBD1
v_gene: TRBV6-1
abundance: few

CDR3nt: TGTGCCAGCAGCTTGGATGATGTCTCCTACGAGCAGTACTTC
CDR3aa: CASSLDDVSYEQYF
j_gene: TRBJ2-7
d_gene: -
v_gene: TRBV5-8
abundance: -

CDR3nt: TGTGCCAGCAGCTTATCTTGGACAGCAAATGAAAAACTGTTTTTT
CDR3aa: CASSLSWTANEKLFF
j_gene: TRBJ1-4
d_gene: -
v_gene: TRBV11-2
abundance: -

CDR3nt: TGCAGTGCTAGTATAAGGGTGGATCAGCCCCAGCATTTT
CDR3aa: CSASIRVDQPQHF
j_gene: TRBJ1-5
d_gene: -
v_gene: TRBV20-1
abundance: few

CDR3nt: TGTGCCAGCAGTGAAAGCGGGTGGGAAGCAGATACGCAGTATTTT
CDR3aa: CASSESGWEADTQYF
j_gene: TRBJ2-3
d_gene: -
v_gene: TRBV2
abundance: many

CDR3nt: TGCAGTGCTATGGCTCGAGCGGGAGGCTATGAGCAGTTCTTC
CDR3aa: CSAMARAGGYEQFF
j_gene: TRBJ2-1
d_gene: TRBD2
v_gene: TRBV20-1
abundance: many

CDR3nt: TGCAGTGCTAGTGAGATAGGATCGGAGACCCAGTACTTC
CDR3aa: CSASEIGSETQYF
j_gene: TRBJ2-5
d_gene: -
v_gene: TRBV20-1
abundance: many

CDR3nt: TGTGCCAGCAGCTTAGAATCCGCGCCCTGGGGGGAGACCCAGTACTTC
CDR3aa: CASSLESAPWGETQYF
j_gene: TRBJ2-5
d_gene: -
v_gene: TRBV7-2
abundance: many

CDR3nt: TGTGCCAGCAGCCAAGCTACCGGGAAGTTTGAAAAACTGTTTTTT
CDR3aa: CASSQATGKFEKLFF
j_gene: TRBJ1-4
d_gene: -
v_gene: TRBV3-1
abundance: many

CDR3nt: TGTGCCAGCAGCCATGCGCGGGCAGCGGTCTACGAGCAGTACTTC
CDR3aa: CASSHARAAVYEQYF
j_gene: TRBJ2-7
d_gene: -
v_gene: TRBV3-1
abundance: many

CDR3nt: TGTGCCAGTAGTATGGGACTAGCGGGCAATGAGCAGTTCTTC
CDR3aa: CASSMGLAGNEQFF
j_gene: TRBJ2-1
d_gene: TRBD2
v_gene: TRBV19
abundance: -

CDR3nt: TGTGCCAGCAGCCGACAGACCGTCCAAGAGACCCAGTACTTC
CDR3aa: CASSRQTVQETQYF
j_gene: TRBJ2-5
d_gene: -
v_gene: TRBV3-1
abundance: many

CDR3nt: TGTGCCAGCAGCCCACAGGGCTTCTTTGGCTACACCTTC
CDR3aa: CASSPQGFFGYTF
j_gene: TRBJ1-2
d_gene: -
v_gene: TRBV28
abundance: many

CDR3nt: TGTGCCAGCAGCCAACCCGAGGGGGCAAATGGCTACACCTTC
CDR3aa: CASSQPEGANGYTF
j_gene: TRBJ1-2
d_gene: TRBD1
v_gene: TRBV3-1
abundance: few

CDR3nt: TGCAGTGCCCAAGCGGGAGCAGAATACAATGAGCAGTTCTTC
CDR3aa: CSAQAGAEYNEQFF
j_gene: TRBJ2-1
d_gene: TRBD2
v_gene: TRBV20-1
abundance: many

CDR3nt: TGTGCCAGCATGCGGACGGTGGGGACAAGTGAGCAGTTCTTC
CDR3aa: CASMRTVGTSEQFF
j_gene: TRBJ2-1
d_gene: -
v_gene: TRBV2
abundance: -

CDR3nt: TGTGCCAGCTCACGCCTGGACAGGGAGATTGGGGGCTACACCTTC
CDR3aa: CASSRLDREIGGYTF
j_gene: TRBJ1-2
d_gene: TRBD1
v_gene: TRBV18
abundance: few

CDR3nt: TGCAGTGTACCCGGGACTAGCGGTAAGAGCTCCTACAATGAGCAGTTCTTC
CDR3aa: CSVPGTSGKSSYNEQFF
j_gene: TRBJ2-1
d_gene: TRBD2
v_gene: TRBV20-1
abundance: few

CDR3nt: TGTGCCAGCACCCCCGGACAGGGGAGGGGACTAGCGGGGGGCTTGTCAGATACGCAGTATTTT
CDR3aa: CASTPGQGRGLAGGLSDTQYF
j_gene: TRBJ2-3
d_gene: TRBD2
v_gene: TRBV12-3/TRBV12-4
abundance: many

CDR3nt: TGCGCCAGCAGCTTGGTCGGGACTATACCCAATGAGCAGTTCTTC
CDR3aa: CASSLVGTIPNEQFF
j_gene: TRBJ2-1
d_gene: TRBD2
v_gene: TRBV5-1
abundance: -

CDR3nt: TGTGCCAGCAGCCCAAATGCCGCACTAGCGGGGGTCTACAATGAGCAGTTCTTC
CDR3aa: CASSPNAALAGVYNEQFF
j_gene: TRBJ2-1
d_gene: TRBD2
v_gene: TRBV27
abundance: many

CDR3nt: TGTGCCAGTTCCCAGGTGGGGCTAAATCAGCCCCAGCATTTT
CDR3aa: CASSQVGLNQPQHF
j_gene: TRBJ1-5
d_gene: -
v_gene: TRBV19
abundance: many

CDR3nt: TGTGCCAGCAGTTTAGCGTGGAGGGACAGGGTCGGGAATCAGCCCCAGCATTTT
CDR3aa: CASSLAWRDRVGNQPQHF
j_gene: TRBJ1-5
d_gene: TRBD1
v_gene: TRBV12-3/TRBV12-4
abundance: many

CDR3nt: TGTGCCAGCAGCCCAGAGGTACTAGCGAGCTCCTACAATGAGCAGTTCTTC
CDR3aa: CASSPEVLASSYNEQFF
j_gene: TRBJ2-1
d_gene: TRBD2
v_gene: TRBV7-9
abundance: many

CDR3nt: TGTGCCAGCAGCCCTTTCATTAGCAATCAGCCCCAGCATTTT
CDR3aa: CASSPFISNQPQHF
j_gene: TRBJ1-5
d_gene: -
v_gene: TRBV28
abundance: few

CDR3nt: TGTGCCAGCAGTGGAACCGCAGACACTTATCAGCCCCAGCATTTT
CDR3aa: CASSGTADTYQPQHF
j_gene: TRBJ1-5
d_gene: -
v_gene: TRBV25-1
abundance: -

CDR3nt: TGTGCCAGCAGCTTAAAGTGGGGAGGCGGGAAAGGAGATGAGCAGTTCTTC
CDR3aa: CASSLKWGGGKGDEQFF
j_gene: TRBJ2-1
d_gene: -
v_gene: TRBV7-9
abundance: few

CDR3nt: TGTGCCACTACAGGGATCTCTGGAAACACCATATATTTT
CDR3aa: CATTGISGNTIYF
j_gene: TRBJ1-3
d_gene: -
v_gene: TRBV6-1
abundance: once

CDR3nt: TGTGCCAGCAGCTTAAGGACAGGGACCCCGGGCTATGGCTACACCTTC
CDR3aa: CASSLRTGTPGYGYTF
j_gene: TRBJ1-2
d_gene: TRBD1
v_gene: TRBV11-3
abundance: many

CDR3nt: TGCGCCAGCAGCTTGACGTTCGGGTCTGGGCGAGGCTACACCTTC
CDR3aa: CASSLTFGSGRGYTF
j_gene: TRBJ1-2
d_gene: -
v_gene: TRBV5-1
abundance: -

CDR3nt: TGTGCCAGCCGAAGTATCGCGGCTTTCTTT
CDR3aa: CASRSIAAFF
j_gene: TRBJ1-1
d_gene: -
v_gene: TRBV2
abundance: many

CDR3nt: TGTGCCAGCAGTTACACGAACTCCTACGAGCAGTACTTC
CDR3aa: CASSYTNSYEQYF
j_gene: TRBJ2-7
d_gene: -
v_gene: TRBV28
abundance: few

CDR3nt: TGTGCCAGCAGCCTAACGGGACAGGGGGCGGTTGAGACCCAGTACTTC
CDR3aa: CASSLTGQGAVETQYF
j_gene: TRBJ2-5
d_gene: TRBD1
v_gene: TRBV14
abundance: few

CDR3nt: TGTGCCAGCACTGTTGACGGTGAAGCTTTCTTT
CDR3aa: CASTVDGEAFF
j_gene: TRBJ1-1
d_gene: -
v_gene: TRBV12-3/TRBV12-4
abundance: many

CDR3nt: TGTGCCACCAGCAGTGATACTAGCGGGAGAGTGGCAGATACGCAGTATTTT
CDR3aa: CATSSDTSGRVADTQYF
j_gene: TRBJ2-3
d_gene: TRBD2
v_gene: TRBV15
abundance: -

CDR3nt: TGTGCCAGTAGTATAAGCGGGAGGGCCTTCTACGAGCAGTACTTC
CDR3aa: CASSISGRAFYEQYF
j_gene: TRBJ2-7
d_gene: TRBD2
v_gene: TRBV19
abundance: -

CDR3nt: TGCGCCAGCACCAGGGGTGGGGACCCCACAGATACGCAGTATTTT
CDR3aa: CASTRGGDPTDTQYF
j_gene: TRBJ2-3
d_gene: -
v_gene: TRBV4-1
abundance: few

CDR3nt: TGTGCCAGCATCAAGACTAGCGGGAGTTTTAATGAGCAGTTCTTC
CDR3aa: CASIKTSGSFNEQFF
j_gene: TRBJ2-1
d_gene: TRBD2
v_gene: TRBV12-3/TRBV12-4
abundance: many

CDR3nt: TGCAGTGCTAGTCCAGGGCCGAGGGACACTGAAGCTTTCTTT
CDR3aa: CSASPGPRDTEAFF
j_gene: TRBJ1-1
d_gene: -
v_gene: TRBV20-1
abundance: many